This T cell receptor beta chain was sequenced during a study of tumor-infiltrating lymphocytes in primary liver carcinoma. The authors made TCR beta cDNA from around 500 ng total RNA with a constant-region primer. Employing slightly modified ARM-PCR, three nested multiplex PCR rounds were run, and these gave rise to the TCR beta libraries. The opening two PCR rounds, roughly 11 cycles each, paired TRBV1-TRBV30 forward primers with a C-beta reverse primer. TCRdb re-analysed the multiplex PCR reads in MiXCR, keeping a single row per CDR3 protein. The sample lists roughly 120,000 distinct CDR3 sequences, approximately 64% occurring once. Scientists recovered RNA and DNA together from around 20-30 mg of unsorted bulk tissue. Tumor samples uniformly had over 75% viable tumor cells. General study findings and limits: Blood trailed tumors significantly in top-250-clone fraction (p = 0.039).

The germline gives CDR1 MDHEN, CDR2 SYDVKM. CDR3 size: 15 residues. Turning to this clonotype: As yet, its antigen is unknown. One end of the junction varies from germline; a read error may be responsible.

Sequenced sample: liver tumor tissue from sampling region 3. This sample's subset: tumor region T3, left-lateral pole. The chain is built from TRBV28 and TRBJ1-5; perhaps TRBD1 as D (5 bases). This clonotype originated in an older woman with primary liver carcinoma and hepatitis B virus infection. The CDR3, as DNA: TGTGTCAGCAGTCTCAGGGACGGAGACAATCAGCCCCAGCATTTT. Protein: CVSSLRDGDNQPQHF.